This T cell receptor beta chain appears in the sequencing data of a study of blood T cell repertoires in COVID-19. The wider study: COVID-19 samples, acute and convalescent, were from the United States, Italy and Spain. Nucleic acid was either cDNA or gDNA, and it came from T cells, B-cell-depleted T cells, or PBMCs.

CDR3 length equals 11 residues. The germline V gene has CDR1 WSHSY and CDR2 SAAADI. V shed 7 bases and J 9 bases; nucleotides not matched to a gene: 3. Authors' methods: Amplifying reference gene primers gave estimates of nucleated cell counts. The table came from immunoSEQ multiplex PCR; TCRdb's copy has only in-frame clones and leaves some out. Clone size and the V and J calls come from that table; the DNA yielded D and trimming. The repertoire has roughly 220,000 clones, 65% to 85% of them found once; the top ten carry around 3.1%. The V gene is TRBV10-2, the J gene TRBJ2-3, with 8 positions matching TRBD2. The sequenced material came from peripheral blood. This sequence was found in a woman younger than 45 who had recovered from COVID-19. The CDR3 sequence: CASMGGRTQYF. In nucleotides, the CDR3 is TGCGCCAGCATGGGCGGGAGGACGCAGTATTTT.